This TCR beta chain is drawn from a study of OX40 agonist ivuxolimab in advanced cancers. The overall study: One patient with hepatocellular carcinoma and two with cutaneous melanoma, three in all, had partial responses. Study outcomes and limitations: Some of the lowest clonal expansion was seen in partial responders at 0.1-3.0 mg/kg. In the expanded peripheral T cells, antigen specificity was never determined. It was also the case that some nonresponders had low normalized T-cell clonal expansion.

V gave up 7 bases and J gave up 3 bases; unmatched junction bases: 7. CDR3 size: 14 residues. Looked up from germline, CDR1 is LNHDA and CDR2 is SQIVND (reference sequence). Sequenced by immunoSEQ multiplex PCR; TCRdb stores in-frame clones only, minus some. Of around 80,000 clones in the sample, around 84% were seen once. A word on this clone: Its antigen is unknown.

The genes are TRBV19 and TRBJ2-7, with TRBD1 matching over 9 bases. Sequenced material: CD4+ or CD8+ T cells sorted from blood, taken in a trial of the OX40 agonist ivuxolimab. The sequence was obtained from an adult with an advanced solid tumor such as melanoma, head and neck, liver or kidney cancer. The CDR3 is CASTPGTGNYEQYF. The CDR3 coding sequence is TGTGCCAGTACCCCCGGGACAGGGAACTACGAGCAGTACTTC.